The 21 T cell receptor beta chains listed next were all sequenced from one sample in a study of T cells in Graves' hyperthyroidism and ophthalmopathy. TCR beta CDR3 region amplification was performed from RNA transcripts. The HTBI primer set served for first-round RT-PCR of the TCR CDR3. TCRdb fed the multiplex PCR reads into MiXCR, producing one record per CDR3 protein. The sample lists about 640,000 distinct CDR3 sequences; roughly 15% were seen once. Sequenced: blood. The receptors were gathered from a woman between 50 and 59 years old with Graves' ophthalmopathy.

This clonotype was observed many times. The rearrangement uses TRBV11-2 and TRBJ1-1; D gene uncertain. Trimming removed 4 bases at V and 9 bases at J, with 3 bases between. Germline lookup yields CDR1 SGHAT and CDR2 FQNNGV. This CDR3 is built from 9 residues. The DNA of the CDR3 is TGTGCCAGCAGCTCGCAAGCTTTCTTT. Its protein is CASSSQAFF.

This clonotype was counted at least ten times. The chain employs TRBV5-1 and TRBJ1-1; D remains unclear. Germline V gene data show CDR1 as SGHRS and CDR2 as YFSETQ. Trimming removed 0 bases at V and 7 bases at J, with 10 bases between. There are 13 residues in the CDR3. CDR3 region: CASSLAGGYEAFF. CDR3 sequence (DNA): TGCGCCAGCAGCTTGGCAGGAGGGTATGAAGCTTTCTTT.

In its sample, this clonotype was seen many times. The chain joins TRBV4-2 to TRBJ2-3; tentatively, D is TRBD2 (6 bases). The ends were cut back, 3 bases at V and 2 bases at J, with 12 bases in the middle. Germline V gives CDR1 LGHNA, CDR2 YNFKEQ. The CDR3 has 15 residues. CDR3 residues: CASSQIAELTDTQYF. For the CDR3, the DNA is TGTGCCAGCAGCCAGATAGCGGAGCTCACAGATACGCAGTATTTT.

This clonotype has a handful of counts. The V gene is TRBV27, the J gene TRBJ1-2, with D unclear. Trimming stripped 5 bases from V and 4 bases from J, with 14 bases between. Germline-derived CDR1 and CDR2 are MNHEY and SMNVEV (reference sequence). There are 14 residues in the CDR3. This CDR3 is CASSPLKTVYGYTF. Written as DNA, the CDR3 is TGTGCCAGCAGTCCCCTAAAAACAGTCTATGGCTACACCTTC.

This clonotype was counted many times. V and J are TRBV20-1 and TRBJ1-1, with a tentative D call TRBD1 (5 bases). Germline CDR1 reads DFQATT; CDR2 reads SNEGSKA (reference sequence). V was pared by 1 base and J by 11 bases, with 23 bases between. The CDR3 totals 15 residues. The CDR3 sequence: CSARAPGVGEGEAFF. CDR3 DNA sequence: TGCAGTGCTAGAGCTCCGGGGGTCGGGGAAGGGGAGGCTTTCTTT.

The chain recombines TRBV28 with TRBJ2-5; 8 nucleotides line up with TRBD2. V dropped 6 bases and J dropped 1; count of bases not matched to a gene: 10. There are 16 residues in the CDR3. Germline V gene lookup returns CDR1 MDHEN and CDR2 SYDVKM. The CDR3 sequence: CASSALSGSLQETQYF. The CDR3 region has the DNA TGTGCCAGCAGCGCCCTCAGCGGGAGCCTCCAAGAGACCCAGTACTTC.

This clonotype was counted many times. V usage is TRBV28 and J usage is TRBJ1-1, with D unresolved. The V gene lost 7 bases and the J gene lost 4 bases, with 10 bases spanning the gap. CDR1 is MDHEN, CDR2 SYDVKM, per germline. There are 12 residues in the CDR3. The CDR3 here is CASTQRSTEAFF. For the CDR3, the DNA is TGTGCCAGCACACAGAGGAGCACTGAAGCTTTCTTT.

This clonotype was counted many times. The chain joins TRBV7-3 to TRBJ2-2; TRBD1 agrees at 7 bases. This CDR3 region has 13 residues. Germline CDR1 and CDR2: SGHTA and FQGTGA. Losses at the gene ends were 5 bases for V and 7 bases for J; bases not matched to a gene: 4. The CDR3 loop reads CASSRGHGGELFF. In DNA form, the CDR3 reads TGTGCCAGCAGCAGGGGGCATGGCGGGGAGCTGTTTTTT.

This sequence joins TRBV27 and TRBJ2-1, with 9 bases matching TRBD2. The CDR3 sequence is 14 residues long. Germline loops: CDR1 MNHEY, CDR2 SMNVEV (reference sequence). The V segment lost 2 bases and the J segment 7 bases; nucleotides outside the gene matches: 3. The CDR3 spells CASSLRGRVNEQFF. CDR3 nucleotides: TGTGCCAGCAGTTTACGCGGGAGGGTGAATGAGCAGTTCTTC.

This clonotype was recorded at least ten times. This sequence joins TRBV12-3 or TRBV12-4 and TRBJ2-1; TRBD1 is a possible D gene (5 bases). The CDR3 has 16 residues. V lost 5 bases to trimming and J lost 5 bases, with 19 bases between them. CDR3 region: CASSPRQTVQNNEQFF. CDR3 nucleotides: TGTGCCAGCAGTCCCCGACAGACAGTACAAAACAATGAGCAGTTCTTC.

This clonotype was recorded many times. The chain uses TRBV20-1 and TRBJ2-1, with 7 bases fitting TRBD2. V trimming: 0 bases; J trimming: 7 bases; junction bases outside the gene matches: 3. The CDR3 has 13 residues. Germline V gene data show CDR1 as DFQATT and CDR2 as SNEGSKA (reference sequence). The CDR3 here is CSAREGLMNEQFF. Written as DNA, the CDR3 is TGCAGTGCTAGAGAGGGACTAATGAATGAGCAGTTCTTC.

V gene TRBV20-1 combines with J gene TRBJ2-2; the match to TRBD2 covers 13 bases. This CDR3 has 14 residues. The V segment lost 5 bases and the J segment 3 bases; nucleotides outside the gene matches: 0. Germline V lookup: CDR1 DFQATT, CDR2 SNEGSKA (reference sequence). The CDR3 sequence: CSAGLAGDTGELFF. The CDR3 coding sequence is TGCAGTGCTGGACTAGCGGGAGACACCGGGGAGCTGTTTTTT.

This clonotype was recorded many times. The chain links TRBV12-3 or TRBV12-4 to TRBJ2-2; 12 bases match TRBD2. The CDR3 totals 17 residues. The V segment lost 3 bases and the J segment 6 bases; nucleotides outside the gene matches: 8. CDR3 in DNA: TGTGCCAGCAGTTTCCCGAGACTAGCGGGAGTCTCCGGGGAGCTGTTTTTT. Amino acids: CASSFPRLAGVSGELFF.

This clonotype was observed a few times. V usage is TRBV20-1 and J usage is TRBJ2-7, with D tentatively TRBD2 (6 bases). Trimming took off 0 bases at V and 2 bases at J, with 14 bases between the two ends. The CDR3 runs to 15 residues. Per the germline V gene, CDR1 is DFQATT and CDR2 is SNEGSKA (reference sequence). The CDR3 here is CSARDLVAEAYEQYF. The CDR3, as DNA: TGCAGTGCTAGAGATTTAGTAGCGGAGGCCTACGAGCAGTACTTC.

This clonotype appeared a few times. The chain links TRBV7-9 to TRBJ1-1, with D unclear. V was trimmed by 4 bases and J by 8 bases, leaving 14 bases between them. The CDR3 consists of 13 residues. Germline CDR1 and CDR2: SEHNR and FQNEAQ (reference sequence). The CDR3 sequence is CASSSTTLGEAFF. The CDR3 coding sequence is TGTGCCAGCAGCTCTACGACGTTGGGAGAAGCTTTCTTT.

This clonotype has at least ten counts. The V call is TRBV7-2, the J call TRBJ1-1; weak D call: TRBD1 (5 bases). CDR3 length: 14 amino acids. V gave up 3 bases and J gave up 6 bases, with 14 bases separating them. Germline lookup yields CDR1 SGHTA and CDR2 FQGNSA. CDR3 bases: TGTGCCAGCAGCTTGGACACCCAGGTCCCTGAAGCTTTCTTT. It translates to CASSLDTQVPEAFF.

This clonotype has only a few counts. V usage is TRBV19 and J usage is TRBJ2-1; D is possibly TRBD2 (5 bases). V gave up 6 bases and J gave up 9 bases, with 12 bases separating them. CDR1 and CDR2 (germline): LNHDA, SQIVND (reference sequence). The CDR3 covers 12 residues. The CDR3 loop is CASSTRDLEQFF. The CDR3 bases are TGTGCCAGTAGCACTCGGGATCTTGAGCAGTTCTTC. The entire variable domain, with the rest obtained from reference TRBV19 and TRBJ2-1, is as follows: DGGITQSPKYLFRKEGQNVTLSCEQNLNHDAMYWYRQDPGQGLRLIYYSQIVNDFQKGDIAEGYSVSREKKESFPLTVTSAQKNPTAFYLCASSTRDLEQFFGPGTRLTVL.

The sample holds many counts of this clonotype. The V and J genes are TRBV5-1 and TRBJ2-1; 11 bases match TRBD2. J gave up 3 bases and V 4 bases, and 15 bases lay outside the gene matches. From germline, CDR1 is SGHRS and CDR2 YFSETQ. The CDR3 covers 19 residues. The CDR3 bases are TGCGCCAGCAGCGTACGACTAGCGGGAAACTTCGTCCTCTACAATGAGCAGTTCTTC. As protein: CASSVRLAGNFVLYNEQFF.

This clonotype was detected ten times or more. The chain has TRBV18 and TRBJ1-5; D possibly corresponds to TRBD1 (5 bases). V lost 6 bases and J 4 bases, leaving 10 bases between the germline ends. CDR3 length: 13 residues. Germline CDR1 is KGHSH and CDR2 is LQKENI. The CDR3 DNA follows: TGTGCCAGCTCTCGAGGGGAAAATCAGCCCCAGCATTTT. It codes for CASSRGENQPQHF. The full variable domain, rest sourced from reference TRBV18 and TRBJ1-5, is NAGVMQNPRHLVRRRGQEARLRCSPMKGHSHVYWYRQLPEEGLKFMVYLQKENIIDESGMPKERFSAEFPKEGPSILRIQQVVRGDSAAYFCASSRGENQPQHFGDGTRLSIL.

At least ten counts were recorded for this clonotype. The chain couples TRBV6-1 to TRBJ2-1; 10 nucleotides align to TRBD2. With V trimmed by 10 bases and J by 2 bases, 5 bases remained unmatched. The CDR3 is made up of 14 amino acids. CDR1 is MNHNS, CDR2 SASEGT, per germline. The CDR3 coding sequence is TGTGCCACACTAGCGGGGTCCCCCTACAATGAGCAGTTCTTC. Its protein is CATLAGSPYNEQFF.

V usage is TRBV20-1 and J usage is TRBJ1-2; 7 nucleotides align to TRBD1. Per the germline V gene, CDR1 is DFQATT and CDR2 is SNEGSKA (reference sequence). The CDR3 length is 13 residues. V lost 6 bases to trimming and J lost 7 bases; unmatched junction nucleotides: 11. The CDR3: CSARTGGGFGYTF. The CDR3 coding sequence is TGCAGTGCCCGGACAGGTGGGGGCTTTGGCTACACCTTC.